This T cell receptor beta chain was identified during a study of CD8 T cells in ankylosing spondylitis. Study observations and caveats: A motif of 7 to 9 highly homologous TCR beta variants was seen as apparently characteristic of ankylosing spondylitis blood. Disease-linked clones displayed a CD8+ phenotype and appeared relatively rarely in peripheral blood.

Details on this clonotype: Its antigen is not known.

Library preparation for TCR beta used quantitative 5'-RACE with molecular barcodes. TCRdb processed the 5' RACE reads anew with MiXCR; each CDR3 protein has one entry. The data contain roughly 670,000 distinct CDR3 sequences, under 20% of them singletons. The CDR3 runs 13 residues. CDR1 is LNHDA and CDR2 is SQIVND in the germline V gene (reference sequence). Losses at the gene ends were 8 bases for V and 3 bases for J; bases not matched to a gene: 3. The chain employs TRBV19 and TRBJ2-3; 9 bases match TRBD1. This TCR derives from a male donor with ankylosing spondylitis. Specimen: blood, either unsorted or a sorted T cell fraction (not recorded which). The CDR3 protein is CASGTGRTDTQYF. As DNA, the CDR3 is TGTGCCAGTGGGACAGGGAGAACAGATACGCAGTATTTT.